This T cell receptor (beta chain) was captured in a study of blood T cell repertoires in COVID-19. Study context: Sources were T cells, B-cell-depleted T cells, or PBMCs; the material itself was cDNA or gDNA.

Method: immunoSEQ multiplex PCR; TCRdb's copy keeps in-frame clones and lacks some. Of about 140,000 clones detected, over 80% appear once; the ten largest clones hold over 4%. Within 2 weeks of study entry, exposed participants had contacted a PCR-confirmed or clinician-diagnosed COVID-19 case. The TCR was taken from a man aged 70-80 years who had been exposed to COVID-19. The sequencing sample was made of PBMCs or T cells enriched from blood (not recorded which).

The chain's CDR3 is CASSPSETGGYTQYF. CDR3 DNA sequence: TGTGCCAGCAGTCCATCCGAGACAGGGGGCTATACGCAGTATTTT. V is TRBV28 and J is TRBJ2-3; 10 bases map to TRBD1. The length of the CDR3 is 15 residues. Germline assignment: CDR1 MDHEN and CDR2 SYDVKM. Trimming cost V 5 bases and J 7 bases; bases outside gene matches: 9.